The TCR beta chain under discussion was sequenced for a study of shared clonotypes between healthy human individuals (TCRdb year 2020). A note on the overall study: The cohort included a few men and two women between 18 and 49 years of age. To estimate repertoire size and how much clonotype sharing occurs between individuals, the study deeply sequenced the blood TCR repertoires of about five healthy adults. Libraries were prepared and TCR repertoires were sequenced by different laboratories using diverse techniques, in order to increase sequencing depth and limit assay-specific biases. Per donor, three plates each were used for CD4 naive and CD4 memory, two for CD8 naive, and one for CD8 memory. Each donor's leukapheresis produced roughly between roughly 0.94 and 9.5 billion PBMCs.

CD8 naive samples were obtained by positive selection for CCR7 among CD45RO-negative cells, yielding a CD45RA+CCR7+ population from which TemRA cells were excluded. Donors were healthy HIV-negative adults with no recently reported acute infections or vaccinations. Only Caucasian adults living in Nashville, Tennessee, USA were represented among the donors. Blood was obtained by leukapheresis, after which PBMCs were separated by Ficoll-Histopaque density gradient centrifugation and cryopreserved in liquid nitrogen vapor phase. Analytical flow cytometry was used to check the purity and quantity of every magnetically sorted T cell population. Genomic DNA was isolated from every sorted fraction and measured by UV absorbance on a Nanodrop 2000c. Overall results and qualifications from the work: Even with the large sequencing depth, rarefaction of the sorted-subset datasets indicated that sequencing was incomplete. Estimated clonotype richness was generally larger for naive than for memory subsets. Because the study included only a small number of donors, the genetic and exposure-history diversity represented was limited. Pairwise subsampling led to the expectation that sequencing depth would affect the degree of clonotype sharing among donors. When a few donors were compared, the shared fraction of clonotypes was 5% to 6.5% for naive CD4, roughly 3.3% for naive CD8, 2.3% for memory CD4, and roughly 0.43% for memory CD8. Sampling was restricted to blood, and TCR repertoires in tissues likely differ from the TCR repertoires found in blood. Compared with non-shared clonotypes, the clonotypes found in all four sorted-subset donors had higher generation probabilities.

TCR CDR3 regions were amplified from genomic DNA by multiplex PCR using the deep immunoSEQ assay. Extracted genomic DNA from each cell subset was spread evenly across all wells of several immunoSEQ 96-well plates, with each plate serving as a replicate. For sorted subsets, around 200 ng genomic DNA, equal to 30,000 or so T cell genomes, was loaded into each replicate PCR. Purified libraries were measured with a Qubit 3.0 fluorometer, size-checked on a Bioanalyzer 2100, and measured again with the KAPA Library Quantification kit. Every immunoSEQ 96-well plate was sequenced on a separate single-read 150-cycle Illumina NextSeq 550 flow cell. The authors' analysis ran thus. Because only junctional sequences without quality scores were contained in the immunoSEQ output, filtering matching that applied to full-length reads could not be performed. Sequences were annotated with PyIR, a Python wrapper for IgBLAST v1.9, and V/J genes and CDR3 were assigned using IMGT germline references. Reads were removed for weak V/J assignments (E-value above 1e-6), missing CDR3, stop codons, out-of-frame junctions, or ambiguous translated residues. A V3J clonotype was defined by an identical inferred V gene, J gene, and CDR3 amino acid sequence. To compute the percentage overlap between repertoires, the number of shared unique clonotypes was divided by the size of the smaller repertoire. RTK rarefaction, the Chao1 estimator, and Recon v2.1 estimates of unobserved clonotypes were used to assess repertoire richness. OLGA was used to compute generation probabilities for all TCRbeta clonotypes that the gDNA method yielded from a handful of donors. TCRdb re-hosts the immuneACCESS table, in-frame sequences only. Its copies lack some clones; in the studies checked, an unresolved V gene accounts for under half of them, and the cause for the rest is not known. The DNA gave D and trimming, while V, J and clone size come from that table. The sample table contains 660,000 or so clones; only one count was recorded for roughly 95% of them. The top ten clonotypes cover 0.11% of the sample.

The CDR3 measures 13 amino acids from cysteine to phenylalanine. Only the CDR3 portion is preserved as DNA: 39 bases, with reading frame beginning at the first base. The V end loses 3 bases and the J end loses 3 bases, and a stretch of 9 bases separates them. CDR1 and CDR2, looked up from the germline V gene, are SGHAT and FQNNGV. On this clone: It lacks a known antigen. Base qualities are missing; no much larger clone stands one base away.

The TCR comes from a woman in her 30s in good health. Input material: naive CD8+ T cells sorted from blood. The cell subset or site label corresponds to: CD45RA+CCR7+. The sequence joins TRBV11-2 to TRBJ2-7, with a tentative D gene TRBD1 over 5 matching bases. The DNA reads as follows: TGTGCCAGCAGCTTCGACAGTTACTACGAGCAGTACTTC. Its coded protein is CASSFDSYYEQYF.